Presented here are 23 T cell receptor beta chains from one specimen sequenced in a study of shared clonotypes between healthy human individuals. Sequencing was performed with immunoSEQ multiplex PCR; in TCRdb, only in-frame clones are kept and a portion is missing. The profile shows 950,000 to 1,200,000 clones, 77% of them singletons. Input material: memory CD4+ T cells from PBMCs. Subset described: CD45RA-negative fraction. The source is a man between 18 and 35 years old in good health. Some clones in this sample may be carry-over from other donors' samples.

V is TRBV9 and J is TRBJ2-2; TRBD1 is a possible D gene (6 bases). This CDR3 is 14 amino acids long. Germline V gives CDR1 SGDLS, CDR2 YYNGEE. Deletions cut 2 bases from V and 7 bases from J, with 12 bases between. The CDR3 DNA is TGTGCCAGCAGCGTCCACAGGGAAGTCGGGGAGCTGTTTTTT. This gives the protein CASSVHREVGELFF.

J is TRBJ2-1 and V is TRBV19; D might be TRBD1 (6 bases). This CDR3 spans 16 amino acids. Germline V gene sequence: CDR1 LNHDA, CDR2 SQIVND (reference sequence). V was cut by 5 bases and J by 0 bases, with 14 bases left in between. CDR3 nucleotides: TGTGCCAGTAGTCCCGGGACACCTCTCTCCTACAATGAGCAGTTCTTC. This gives the protein CASSPGTPLSYNEQFF.

The chain employs TRBV7-9 and TRBJ2-7; 9 bases agree with TRBD2. The germline CDR1 and CDR2 sequences are SEHNR and FQNEAQ (reference sequence). This CDR3 spans 14 amino acids. V lost 1 base, J lost 5 bases, and 3 bases stayed unmatched. The CDR3 region is CASSLGREGHEQYF. The CDR3 DNA is TGTGCCAGCAGCTTAGGGCGGGAGGGCCACGAGCAGTACTTC.

This chain connects TRBV23-1 to TRBJ2-3, with 10 bases matching TRBD2. TRBV23-1 is an ORF, with its function uncertain. The V gene end was trimmed by 2 bases and the J gene end by 5 bases; junction bases not matched to a gene: 10. The CDR3 runs 17 residues. The CDR3 DNA follows: TGCGCCAGCAGTCAAACCCCCCCCGCTAGCGGGAGAGATACGCAGTATTTT. This sequence encodes CASSQTPPASGRDTQYF.

The chain has TRBV19 and TRBJ1-5; 9 bases are shared with TRBD1. This CDR3 is built from 16 residues. Trimming took 7 bases from V and 7 from J; bases not matched to a gene: 14. Germline V gene data show CDR1 as LNHDA and CDR2 as SQIVND (reference sequence). CDR3 bases: TGTGCCAGTACCTTAATACCGGGACAGGGCGTACAGCCCCAGCATTTT. Its protein is CASTLIPGQGVQPQHF.

The CDR3 DNA follows: TGTGCCAGTAGCCAGGACGTCGGAACTAATGAAAAACTGTTTTTT. Protein: CASSQDVGTNEKLFF. The chain couples TRBV19 to TRBJ1-4; D gene unclear. The CDR3 covers 15 residues. Trimming removed 6 bases from V and 1 base from J, with 12 bases in between. Germline V CDR1 and CDR2: LNHDA, SQIVND (reference sequence).

The chain is built from TRBV27 and TRBJ2-7; 9 nucleotides agree with TRBD2. With 6 bases clipped from V and 6 bases from J, the junction kept 6 bases outside the gene matches. This CDR3 is built from 13 residues. Germline V gene lookup returns CDR1 MNHEY and CDR2 SMNVEV (reference sequence). The CDR3, as DNA: TGTGCCAGCAGGTTTGCGGGAGGGGGCGAGCAGTACTTC. Translating gives CASRFAGGGEQYF.

The table lists this clone with many counts. The chain couples TRBV9 to TRBJ2-2, with 15 bases aligning to TRBD2. This CDR3 has 19 amino acids. V lost 4 bases, J lost 0 bases, and 7 bases stayed unmatched. Germline CDR1 reads SGDLS; CDR2 reads YYNGEE. CDR3 coding DNA: TGTGCCAGCAGCCGAGGACTAGCGGGAGGGGCGACGAACACCGGGGAGCTGTTTTTT. Its translation: CASSRGLAGGATNTGELFF.

V usage is TRBV7-8 and J usage is TRBJ1-2; D not certain. There are 11 residues in the CDR3. With 5 bases removed from V and 4 bases from J, the gap between germline ends came to 5 bases. Germline CDR1 is SGHVS and CDR2 is FQNEAQ. CDR3 protein: CASSDRYGYTF. The CDR3 DNA sequence: TGTGCCAGCAGCGATCGCTATGGCTACACCTTC.

This clone appeared many times. The chain has TRBV30 and TRBJ2-7; possibly TRBD1 for D (5 bases). Trimming removed 0 bases from V and 7 bases from J, with 13 bases in between. This CDR3 has 13 residues. CDR1 and CDR2 from the germline V gene are GTSNPN and SVGIG (reference sequence). The CDR3 here is CAWSVGLSWEQYF. CDR3 in DNA: TGTGCCTGGAGTGTGGGGCTTAGTTGGGAGCAGTACTTC. Using reference TRBV30 and TRBJ2-7 for the parts outside the CDR3, the full variable domain is SQTIHQWPATLVQPVGSPLSLECTVEGTSNPNLYWYRQAAGRGLQLLFYSVGIGQISSEVPQNLSASRPQDRQFILSSKKLLLSDSGFYLCAWSVGLSWEQYFGPGTRLTVT.

The chain combines TRBV5-1 with TRBJ2-1; 13 bases line up with TRBD2. V trimming: 1 base; J trimming: 7 bases; junction bases outside the gene matches: 2. Germline V gene sequence: CDR1 SGHRS, CDR2 YFSETQ. The CDR3 is 15 amino acids. The CDR3 sequence is CASSLLTSGGNEQFF. The CDR3 DNA reads as TGCGCCAGCAGCTTGTTGACTAGCGGGGGGAATGAGCAGTTCTTC.

The gene calls are TRBV19 and TRBJ2-1; 7 bases map to TRBD2. V was clipped by 9 bases and J by 4 bases; unmatched bases: 12. From germline, CDR1 is LNHDA and CDR2 SQIVND (reference sequence). There are 15 residues in the CDR3. The CDR3 protein is CASRYRGDQYNEQFF. CDR3 DNA: TGTGCCAGCCGTTATCGGGGGGACCAATACAATGAGCAGTTCTTC.

The chain combines TRBV6-1 with TRBJ2-7; possibly TRBD2 for D (6 bases). V was clipped by 6 bases and J by 3 bases, with 15 bases between them. In germline, CDR1 is MNHNS, CDR2 SASEGT. The CDR3 loop spans 14 amino acids. The CDR3 DNA follows: TGTGCCAGCAGGGGTGCGGGACGCTTCTACGAGCAGTACTTC. Translated: CASRGAGRFYEQYF.

This clone was counted between two and nine times. The chain is built from TRBV7-9 and TRBJ1-1, with a weak D call TRBD1 (6 bases). CDR3 size: 15 residues. V was cut by 1 base and J by 6 bases, with 15 bases left in between. Germline V CDR1 and CDR2: SEHNR, FQNEAQ (reference sequence). CDR3: CASSLVYRAEPEAFF. In nucleotides, the CDR3 is TGTGCCAGCAGCTTAGTTTACAGGGCGGAACCTGAAGCTTTCTTT.

The chain uses TRBV5-6 and TRBJ2-3; no firm D call. V was trimmed by 5 bases and J by 6 bases, leaving 7 bases between them. The CDR3 runs 11 residues. CDR1 and CDR2 (germline): SGHDT, YYEEEE. CDR3 DNA sequence: TGTGCCAGCAGACTGGGGGATACGCAGTATTTT. Translating it yields CASRLGDTQYF.

The V gene is TRBV28, the J gene TRBJ1-2, with 11 nucleotides matching TRBD1. V gave up 4 bases and J gave up 3 bases; unmatched junction bases: 7. CDR1 is MDHEN, CDR2 SYDVKM, per germline. CDR3 size: 16 residues. The CDR3 sequence is CASSSPGQGGDYGYTF. As DNA, the CDR3 is TGTGCCAGCAGTTCACCGGGACAGGGGGGGGACTATGGCTACACCTTC.

The J gene is TRBJ2-2, the V gene TRBV11-2; 11 bases align to TRBD2. The V and J ends lost 1 base and 5 bases, in that order; junction bases with no gene match: 6. CDR1 is SGHAT, CDR2 FQNNGV, per germline. The CDR3 totals 17 residues. For the CDR3, the DNA is TGTGCCAGCAGCTTAGGGACTAGCGGGCGTCCGACCGGGGAGCTGTTTTTT. It codes for CASSLGTSGRPTGELFF.

The gene calls are TRBV18 and TRBJ2-7; the D gene is possibly TRBD1 (6 bases). V was trimmed by 2 bases and J by 7 bases, leaving 18 bases between them. The length of the CDR3 is 15 residues. Germline V gene sequence: CDR1 KGHSH, CDR2 LQKENI. CDR3 sequence (DNA): TGTGCCAGCTCACCAGGGCTAGACAGGCCTTGGGAGCAGTACTTC. Its translation is CASSPGLDRPWEQYF.

The chain carries TRBV9 and TRBJ2-7; TRBD2 matches 11 bases. The CDR3 loop spans 15 amino acids. Germline lookup yields CDR1 SGDLS and CDR2 YYNGEE. Germline trimming cut 3 bases from V and 4 bases from J; bases unmatched to any gene: 6. CDR3 sequence: CASSAVAGGLYEQYF. In DNA, the CDR3 is TGTGCCAGCAGCGCGGTAGCGGGAGGGCTTTACGAGCAGTACTTC. The full variable domain, its missing parts supplied by reference TRBV9 and TRBJ2-7, is DSGVTQTPKHLITATGQRVTLRCSPRSGDLSVYWYQQSLDQGLQFLIQYYNGEERAKGNILERFSAQQFPDLHSELNLSSLELGDSALYFCASSAVAGGLYEQYFGPGTRLTVT.

Here the CDR3 reads CASPPGQEIYNEQFF. The CDR3 DNA follows: TGTGCCAGCCCCCCCGGGCAGGAAATATACAATGAGCAGTTCTTC. This chain links TRBV28 with TRBJ2-1; D call uncertain. Deletions cut 8 bases from V and 4 bases from J, with 18 bases between. Germline assignment: CDR1 MDHEN and CDR2 SYDVKM. The CDR3 is 15 amino acids.

V and J are TRBV6-6 and TRBJ1-5; D remains ambiguous. V was trimmed by 2 bases and J by 5 bases, leaving 7 bases between them. The germline CDR1 and CDR2 sequences are MNHNY and SVGAGI (reference sequence). This CDR3 comprises 13 residues. DNA for the CDR3: TGTGCCAGCAGTTACGATGGGGATCAGCCCCAGCATTTT. This encodes CASSYDGDQPQHF.

This CDR3 is CSAKTPNEQYF. The CDR3 coding sequence is TGCAGTGCCAAAACACCGAACGAGCAGTACTTC. The chain recombines TRBV20-1 with TRBJ2-7; no clear D gene. This CDR3 spans 11 amino acids. Germline lookup yields CDR1 DFQATT and CDR2 SNEGSKA (reference sequence). Trimming took off 6 bases at V and 5 bases at J, with 11 bases between the two ends.

J is TRBJ2-1 and V is TRBV4-3; D may be TRBD1 (6 bases). CDR3 length equals 15 residues. In germline, CDR1 is LGHNA, CDR2 YSLEER. V was trimmed by 1 base and J by 0 bases, leaving 7 bases between them. CDR3 region: CASSQVGASYNEQFF. CDR3 DNA sequence: TGCGCCAGCAGCCAAGTGGGGGCCTCCTACAATGAGCAGTTCTTC.